The rows below give T cell receptor beta chains drawn from one sample of a study of blood T cell repertoires in COVID-19. Produced via immunoSEQ multiplex PCR; TCRdb's table is partial and in-frame only. This sample has around 230,000 clones; more than 65% occur once, and the top ten carry 2% to 2.5%. Sequences were obtained from peripheral blood. The origin of the receptors is a man aged 35-49 years who had recovered from COVID-19. Both conserved end residues are part of each CDR3. A D gene is named only where the DNA matches it firmly. A row's size may be missing; if present it is once, few, many or a size class.

cdr3_aa	cdr3_nt	v_call	d_call	clone_size	j_call
CASSYTRDRGGTEAFF	TGTGCCAGCAGTTATACCCGGGACAGGGGAGGCACTGAAGCTTTCTTT	TRBV6-2/TRBV6-3	TRBD1	few	TRBJ1-1
CVSSLTARRYTEAFF	TGTGTCAGCAGCCTCACGGCTAGACGGTACACTGAAGCTTTCTTT	TRBV7-8	NA	NA	TRBJ1-1
CASSPSGDSTDTQYF	TGTGCCAGCAGCCCCTCCGGCGACTCCACAGATACGCAGTATTTT	TRBV7-2	NA	NA	TRBJ2-3
CASSIAYRGTQYF	TGTGCCAGTAGTATAGCGTACCGGGGGACCCAGTACTTC	TRBV19	NA	NA	TRBJ2-5
CASNQGGYEQYF	TGTGCTAGCAACCAGGGTGGTTACGAGCAGTACTTC	TRBV6-6	NA	NA	TRBJ2-7
CASSLAIGQGAGELFF	TGCGCCAGCAGCTTGGCCATCGGACAGGGCGCCGGGGAGCTGTTTTTT	TRBV5-1	TRBD1	NA	TRBJ2-2
CASSRHRVGGLGTDTQYF	TGTGCCAGCAGCCGACATCGTGTGGGGGGGCTTGGCACAGATACGCAGTATTTT	TRBV3-1/TRBV3-2	NA	NA	TRBJ2-3
CASGLVHSGQGLPQGQYF	TGTGCTAGTGGTTTGGTACATAGTGGGCAGGGTCTCCCTCAGGGGCAGTACTTC	TRBV12-5	NA	NA	TRBJ2-7
CASSPNPGGSLRAHGYTF	TGTGCCAGCTCACCGAACCCAGGAGGCTCCCTTAGGGCCCATGGCTACACCTTC	TRBV18	NA	NA	TRBJ1-2
CASSLDWTSETQYF	TGTGCCAGCAGCTTGGATTGGACTTCAGAGACCCAGTACTTC	TRBV5-4	NA	NA	TRBJ2-5
CASSLNPFARYNEQFF	TGTGCCAGCAGTTTAAATCCCTTCGCGCGGTACAATGAGCAGTTCTTC	TRBV28	NA	NA	TRBJ2-1
CASSPRQLTEAFF	TGTGCCAGCTCACCGAGACAGCTGACTGAAGCTTTCTTT	TRBV18	NA	once	TRBJ1-1
CASSPRVCYTF	TGTGCCAGCAGCCCCAGGGTTTGCTACACCTTC	TRBV21-1	NA	NA	TRBJ1-2
CASSLDGTHQETQYF	TGTGCCAGCAGCTTAGACGGGACACACCAAGAGACCCAGTACTTC	TRBV11-2	NA	NA	TRBJ2-5
CATPGTGRYEQYF	TGCGCCACTCCCGGGACAGGGCGTTACGAGCAGTACTTC	TRBV23-1	TRBD1	NA	TRBJ2-7
CATSRGGGQETQYF	TGTGCCACCAGCAGAGGGGGGGGGCAAGAGACCCAGTACTTC	TRBV15	TRBD2	NA	TRBJ2-5
CASSSLAGVELNIQYF	TGTGCCAGCAGCTCACTAGCGGGAGTTGAACTAAACATTCAGTACTTC	TRBV5-4	TRBD2	once	TRBJ2-4
CASSQDSSGRTQYF	TGTGCCAGCAGCCAAGATTCTAGCGGGAGGACGCAGTACTTC	TRBV14	TRBD2	NA	TRBJ2-7
CASSLGTAYTGELFF	TGTGCCAGCAGCTTAGGAACAGCTTACACCGGGGAGCTGTTTTTT	TRBV11-2	NA	NA	TRBJ2-2
CASSSGQGDSNQPQHF	TGTGCCAGCAGCTCCGGACAGGGCGATAGCAATCAGCCCCAGCATTTT	TRBV5-8	TRBD1	NA	TRBJ1-5
CASRPPGGYEQYF	TGTGCCAGCAGGCCCCCAGGGGGCTACGAGCAGTACTTC	TRBV6-5	TRBD1	NA	TRBJ2-7
CAWSVRAATGELFF	TGTGCCTGGAGTGTACGAGCGGCCACCGGGGAGCTGTTTTTT	TRBV30	NA	NA	TRBJ2-2
CASSLGRTGELFF	TGTGCCAGCAGTTTGGGGAGAACGGGGGAGCTGTTTTTT	TRBV6-2/TRBV6-3	NA	NA	TRBJ2-2
CASSLIGGQPTGELFF	TGTGCCAGCAGCTTGATAGGTGGACAGCCTACCGGGGAGCTGTTTTTT	TRBV11-2	NA	NA	TRBJ2-2
CASSLDSLDQPQHF	TGTGCCAGCAGCCTAGACAGTCTCGATCAGCCCCAGCATTTT	TRBV6-5	NA	NA	TRBJ1-5
CASSHLAGGKVEQFF	TGTGCCAGCAGCCACCTAGCGGGGGGGAAGGTTGAGCAGTTCTTC	TRBV11-2	TRBD2	NA	TRBJ2-1
CATSRDPGGRDTDTQYF	TGTGCCACCAGCAGAGATCCTGGAGGACGGGACACAGATACGCAGTATTTT	TRBV15	NA	NA	TRBJ2-3
CASSLDGGKYEQYF	TGTGCCAGCAGTTTAGACGGGGGGAAATACGAGCAGTACTTC	TRBV6-5	TRBD2	NA	TRBJ2-7
CASSLAGRNTEAFF	TGTGCCAGCAGCTTAGCTGGCAGGAACACTGAAGCTTTCTTT	TRBV11-3	NA	NA	TRBJ1-1
CASSQVVGDTSTDTQYF	TGCGCCAGCAGCCAAGTGGTGGGGGACACATCCACAGATACGCAGTATTTT	TRBV4-3	NA	NA	TRBJ2-3
CASGGAQRDSPLHF	TGTGCCAGCGGGGGGGCCCAGAGGGATTCACCCCTCCACTTT	TRBV11-3	NA	NA	TRBJ1-6
CASSVVSGINTEAFF	TGTGCCAGCAGCGTAGTATCGGGGATAAACACTGAAGCTTTCTTT	TRBV9	NA	NA	TRBJ1-1
CASSSKTGVEGDTEAFF	TGTGCCAGCAGCTCGAAGACAGGGGTCGAGGGGGACACTGAAGCTTTCTTT	TRBV5-4	TRBD1	once	TRBJ1-1
CASSPQGVTGANVLTF	TGTGCCAGCTCACCCCAGGGGGTAACTGGGGCCAACGTCCTGACTTTC	TRBV18	TRBD1	NA	TRBJ2-6
CASSLETAYSPLHF	TGCGCCAGCAGCTTAGAGACAGCTTATTCACCCCTCCACTTT	TRBV5-1	NA	NA	TRBJ1-6
CASSRRGSGANVLTF	TGTGCCAGCAGCCGCAGGGGCTCTGGGGCCAACGTCCTGACTTTC	TRBV11-2	NA	NA	TRBJ2-6
CASSLASGTYNEQFF	TGCGCCAGCAGCTTGGCTAGCGGGACGTACAATGAGCAGTTCTTC	TRBV5-1	TRBD2	NA	TRBJ2-1